This T cell receptor (beta chain) was captured by sequencing in a study of blood T cell repertoires in COVID-19. Across the whole study: The analysed material was cDNA or gDNA that came from T cells, B-cell-depleted T cells, or PBMCs.

CDR1 is ENHRY, CDR2 SYGVKD, per germline. V trimming: 8 bases; J trimming: 1 base; junction bases outside the gene matches: 7. The CDR3 spans 14 residues. This clone came up once. Produced via immunoSEQ multiplex PCR; TCRdb's table is partial and in-frame only. The table lists 200,000 to 250,000 clones, 85% to 90% of them singletons. Material: peripheral blood. This clonotype was obtained from an older woman with acute or convalescent COVID-19. This chain connects TRBV10-3 to TRBJ1-2; TRBD1 matches at 7 bases. CDR3 DNA sequence: TGTGCCATCTCGTACGGGACAGATAACTATGGCTACACCTTC. Amino acids: CAISYGTDNYGYTF.